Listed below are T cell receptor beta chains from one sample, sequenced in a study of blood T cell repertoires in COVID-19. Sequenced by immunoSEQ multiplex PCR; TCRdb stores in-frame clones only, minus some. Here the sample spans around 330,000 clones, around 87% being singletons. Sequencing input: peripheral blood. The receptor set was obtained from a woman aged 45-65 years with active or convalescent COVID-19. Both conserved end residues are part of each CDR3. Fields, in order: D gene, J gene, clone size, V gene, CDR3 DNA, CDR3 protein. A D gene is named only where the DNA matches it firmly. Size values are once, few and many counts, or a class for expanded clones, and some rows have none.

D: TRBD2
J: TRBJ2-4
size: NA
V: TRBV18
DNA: TGTGCCAGCTCACCACCGTGGGGACTAGCCGAAAACATTCAGTACTTC
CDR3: CASSPPWGLAENIQYF

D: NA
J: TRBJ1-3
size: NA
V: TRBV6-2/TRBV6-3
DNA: TGTGCCAGCAGTTACGTTGTTGGGAGCTCTGGAAACACCATATATTTT
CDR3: CASSYVVGSSGNTIYF

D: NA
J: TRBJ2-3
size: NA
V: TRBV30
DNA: TGTGCCTGGAGTCGAAAAAGCGGAACTAGCACAGATACGCAGTATTTT
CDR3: CAWSRKSGTSTDTQYF

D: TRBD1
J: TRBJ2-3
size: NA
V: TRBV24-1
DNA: TGTGCCACCAGTGATTCGGACAGGGCATCTAGCACAGATACGCAGTATTTT
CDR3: CATSDSDRASSTDTQYF

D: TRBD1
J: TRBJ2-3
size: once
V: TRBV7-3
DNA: TGTGCCAGCAGCTCCGGGACAGGGCGCACAGATACGCAGTATTTT
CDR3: CASSSGTGRTDTQYF

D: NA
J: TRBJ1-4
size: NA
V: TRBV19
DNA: TGTGCCAGTAGTGCGCTGGGCTCTAATGAAAAACTGTTTTTT
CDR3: CASSALGSNEKLFF

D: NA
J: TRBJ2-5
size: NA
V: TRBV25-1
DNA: TGTGCCAGCAGTGAATCACTCCGACAGTATTACCAAGAGACCCAGTACTTC
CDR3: CASSESLRQYYQETQYF

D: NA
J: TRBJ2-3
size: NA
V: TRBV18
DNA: TGTGCCAGCTCACCCCAGGGAATCGCAGATACGCAGTATTTT
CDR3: CASSPQGIADTQYF

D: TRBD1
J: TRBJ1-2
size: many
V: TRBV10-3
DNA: TGTGCCATCAGCACCGGGACAGGGGATGGCTACACCTTC
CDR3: CAISTGTGDGYTF

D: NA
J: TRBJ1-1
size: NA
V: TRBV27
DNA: TGTGCCAGCAGTCCCACCTCTCTAGCTGAAGCTTTCTTT
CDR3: CASSPTSLAEAFF

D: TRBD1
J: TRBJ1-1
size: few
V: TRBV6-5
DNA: TGTGCCAGCAGCCAGACAGGGATCGCTGAAGCTTTCTTT
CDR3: CASSQTGIAEAFF

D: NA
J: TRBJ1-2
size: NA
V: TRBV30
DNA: TGTGCCTGGAGTGTAGGGGGTTCGGGCGTCTATGGCTACACCTTC
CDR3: CAWSVGGSGVYGYTF

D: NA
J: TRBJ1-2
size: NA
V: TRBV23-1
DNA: TGCGCCAGCAGTCTATCCACTGCATCTAACTATGGCTACACCTTC
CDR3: CASSLSTASNYGYTF

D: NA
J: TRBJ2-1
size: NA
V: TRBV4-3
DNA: TGCGCCAGCAGCCAAGTGGATTGGGCGGGGGCCGACAATGAGCAGTTCTTC
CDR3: CASSQVDWAGADNEQFF

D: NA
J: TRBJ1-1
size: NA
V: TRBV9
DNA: TGTGCCAGCAGCGGGGGACAAGTGAACACTGAAGCTTTCTTT
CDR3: CASSGGQVNTEAFF